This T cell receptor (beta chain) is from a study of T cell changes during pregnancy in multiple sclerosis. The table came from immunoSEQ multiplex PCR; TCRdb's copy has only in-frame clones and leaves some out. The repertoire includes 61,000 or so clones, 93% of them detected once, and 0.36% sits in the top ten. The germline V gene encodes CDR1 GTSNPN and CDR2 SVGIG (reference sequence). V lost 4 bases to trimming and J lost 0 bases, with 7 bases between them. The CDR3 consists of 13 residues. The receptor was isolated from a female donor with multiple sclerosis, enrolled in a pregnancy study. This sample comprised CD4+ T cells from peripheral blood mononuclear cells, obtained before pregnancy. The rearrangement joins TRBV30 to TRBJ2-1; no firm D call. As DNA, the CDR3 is TGTGCCTGGACCACAAGCTCCTACAATGAGCAGTTCTTC. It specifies CAWTTSSYNEQFF.